This passage covers 20 T cell receptor beta chains from one sample sequenced in a study of tumor and adjacent non-tumor tissue in lung cancer. RNA was extracted from bulk tissue without any cell sorting. Distant lung tissue was collected more than 3 cm away from the tumor edge. TCRbeta libraries were built with three rounds of nested PCR, modified from ARM-PCR. TCRdb re-derived calls from the multiplex PCR reads in MiXCR, one entry per CDR3 protein. The sample lists approximately 100,000 distinct CDR3 sequences, around 57% occurring once. The sequencing input was distant non-tumor lung tissue. The receptors were sampled from a man in his sixties with non-small cell lung cancer.

A note on this clonotype: A much larger clone differs by one base, so this may be a read error. The chain uses TRBV6-1 and TRBJ1-4; possible D gene TRBD1, 5 bases. Germline CDR1 MNHNS, CDR2 SASEGT. V lost 2 bases to trimming and J lost 1 base, with 14 bases between them. This CDR3 spans 17 amino acids. The DNA for the CDR3 is TGTGCCAGCAGTGAAAAAGGGGCTCGAGTAACTAATGAAAAACTGTTTTTT. As protein: CASSEKGARVTNEKLFF.

This clonotype has just a few counts. A much larger clone is a single base away; this may be a read error. The chain has TRBV5-4 and TRBJ1-2; D gene ambiguous. Germline V gene data show CDR1 as SGHNT and CDR2 as YYREEE (reference sequence). This CDR3 has 13 amino acids. The CDR3 region is CAVKVVSDYGYTF. The CDR3 DNA reads as TGTGCAGTCAAGGTGGTTAGTGACTATGGCTACACCTTC.

This clonotype has ten or more counts. This CDR3 is CASSQDSGTYQETQYF. The DNA of the CDR3 is TGTGCCAGCAGCCAAGATAGTGGGACGTACCAAGAGACCCAGTACTTC. The chain is built from TRBV4-2 and TRBJ2-5; TRBD1 or TRBD2 may be the D gene (5 bases each). The CDR3 has 16 amino acids. The germline V gene encodes CDR1 LGHNA and CDR2 YNFKEQ. Trimming removed 0 bases from V and 0 bases from J, with 11 bases in between.

This clonotype came up many times. The chain joins TRBV29-1 to TRBJ2-1; 11 positions match TRBD1. V lost 6 bases, J lost 9 bases, and 10 bases stayed unmatched. CDR3 length: 14 residues. Per germline, CDR1 SQVTM and CDR2 ANQGSEA. The CDR3 spells CSVGTGGSVGEQFF. Here the CDR3 DNA reads TGCAGCGTCGGGACAGGGGGGTCCGTTGGTGAGCAGTTCTTC.

This clonotype turned up a few times. A read error may explain this, as a much larger clone is one base away. CDR3 coding DNA: TGCGCCAGCAGCCAACAGGGCCCTAATTCACCCCCCCACTTT. It translates to CASSQQGPNSPPHF. J is TRBJ1-6 and V is TRBV4-1, with TRBD1 as a possible D gene (5 bases). The germline V gene encodes CDR1 MGHRA and CDR2 YSYEKL. This CDR3 contains 14 residues.

This clonotype has at least ten counts. The V and J genes are TRBV4-3 and TRBJ2-1; 8 nucleotides agree with TRBD2. The ends lost 1 base at V and 9 bases at J; junction bases unmatched: 11. Germline CDR1 reads LGHNA; CDR2 reads YSLEER. CDR3 size: 16 residues. The DNA for the CDR3 is TGCGCCAGCAGCCAAGGAGTTAGCGGGATTCCGGGTGAGCAGTTCTTC. Translating gives CASSQGVSGIPGEQFF.

This clonotype was recorded at least ten times. The chain combines TRBV6-6 with TRBJ2-5; either TRBD1 or TRBD2 may fit D (5 bases each). The germline V gene has CDR1 MNHNY and CDR2 SVGAGI (reference sequence). The CDR3 is 14 amino acids. With 6 bases removed from V and 1 base from J, the gap between germline ends came to 12 bases. The CDR3 DNA follows: TGTGCCAGCAGCTTGAGGGGTTTCCAAGAGACCCAGTACTTC. Translating gives CASSLRGFQETQYF.

In its sample, this clonotype was seen a few times. This chain uses TRBV10-3 with TRBJ2-7; the match to TRBD1 covers 7 bases. The germline V gene encodes CDR1 ENHRY and CDR2 SYGVKD. With 6 bases clipped from V and 3 bases from J, the junction kept 5 bases outside the gene matches. This CDR3 is 13 amino acids long. The CDR3 spells CAIRETGFYEQYF. CDR3 coding DNA: TGTGCCATCAGGGAGACAGGGTTCTACGAGCAGTACTTC.

This clonotype is a singleton in its sample. The CDR3 ends on some other residue instead of the conserved phenylalanine or tryptophan, so this is likely a read error. The chain links TRBV28 to TRBJ2-7, with D possibly TRBD1 on 5 matching bases. The germline gives CDR1 MDHEN, CDR2 SYDVKM. Between the trimmed V and J ends, which lost 4 bases and 3 bases, there was a span of 13 bases. This CDR3 spans 14 amino acids. Here the CDR3 DNA reads TGTGCCAGCAGTTCCAGGGCCCTATTCTACGAGCAGTACATC. Amino acids: CASSSRALFYEQYI.

Comment on this clonotype: One end of the junction does not line up with germline, which may come from a read error. V usage is TRBV11-2 and J usage is TRBJ1-1; no definite D call. The CDR3 is 14 amino acids. Germline CDR1 is SGHAT and CDR2 is FQNNGV. In DNA form, the CDR3 reads TGTGTCAGCAGCTCGACGGGGAGGAGCACTGAAGCTTCCTTT. This sequence encodes CVSSSTGRSTEASF.

About this clonotype itself: Its ends do not fully match the called genes, so a read error is possible. This chain uses TRBV20-1 with TRBJ2-3; D gene unclear. This CDR3 is built from 14 residues. Germline V gene sequence: CDR1 DFQATT, CDR2 SNEGSKA (reference sequence). CDR3 in DNA: TGTAGTGTTAGAGATGCAGGCACGGATGATACACAGTATTTT. Its protein product is CSVRDAGTDDTQYF.

The V and J genes are TRBV6-1 and TRBJ2-5; the D is unclear. The ends were cut back, 1 base at V and 7 bases at J, with 10 bases in the middle. The CDR3 is 13 residues long. Germline V lookup: CDR1 MNHNS, CDR2 SASEGT. CDR3 loop: CASSEGTKGTQYF. CDR3 DNA sequence: TGTGCCAGCAGTGAAGGGACCAAGGGGACCCAGTACTTC.

A remark on this clonotype: This could be a read error, since a much larger clone is one nucleotide away. The genes are TRBV6-5 and TRBJ2-1; 7 nucleotides line up with TRBD1. Germline V CDR1 and CDR2: MNHEY, SVGAGI. V lost 6 bases and J lost 8; bases outside the gene matches: 10. The CDR3 runs to 14 residues. The CDR3 sequence: CASRQTGMGHEQFF. CDR3 nucleotide sequence: TGTGCCAGCAGACAGACAGGGATGGGTCATGAGCAGTTCTTC.

The chain joins TRBV28 to TRBJ2-2, with D uncertain. Germline CDR1 MDHEN, CDR2 SYDVKM. The CDR3 covers 14 residues. Trimming pared 6 bases from V and 6 bases from J, leaving 14 bases between. The CDR3 DNA follows: TGTGCCAGCAGCAGTGCCTTGAGACCCGGGGAGCTGTTTTTT. Translated, it gives CASSSALRPGELFF.

The sample holds a few counts of this clonotype. The chain employs TRBV20-1 and TRBJ2-5; D call uncertain. The CDR3 covers 12 residues. CDR1 and CDR2 (germline): DFQATT, SNEGSKA (reference sequence). V dropped 0 bases and J dropped 1 base, with 3 bases sitting between them. This chain's CDR3 is CSARDFQETQYF. The DNA of the CDR3 is TGCAGTGCTAGAGATTTCCAAGAGACCCAGTACTTC.

V and J are TRBV6-2 or TRBV6-3 and TRBJ2-7, with 13 positions matching TRBD2. This CDR3 is built from 15 residues. From germline, CDR1 is MNHEY and CDR2 SVGEGT. The CDR3 DNA sequence: TGTGTCACTAAATGGACTAGCGGGAGCTCCTACGAGCAGTACTTC. Its translation is CVTKWTSGSSYEQYF.

V gene TRBV14 combines with J gene TRBJ1-1; D is undetermined. The length of the CDR3 is 13 residues. Germline-derived CDR1 and CDR2 are SGHDN and FVKESK. Between the trimmed V and J ends, which lost 9 bases and 6 bases, there was a span of 17 bases. The CDR3 region has the DNA TGTGCCAGTGTCCGTCTGACTGTCCCTGAAGCTTTCTTT. It translates to CASVRLTVPEAFF. Variable domain in full (rest from reference TRBV14 and TRBJ1-1): EAGVTQFPSHSVIEKGQTVTLRCDPISGHDNLYWYRRVMGKEIKFLLHFVKESKQDESGMPNNRFLAERTGGTYSTLKVQPAELEDSGVYFCASVRLTVPEAFFGQGTRLTVV.

About this clonotype: Relative to the germline gene, one junction end is altered; a read error may explain this. The J gene is TRBJ2-3, the V gene TRBV10-3; D possibly corresponds to TRBD2 (6 bases). The length of the CDR3 is 13 residues. Germline CDR1 ENHRY, CDR2 SYGVKD. The CDR3 protein is CAISVTSFDKQYF. DNA for the CDR3: TGTGCCATCAGCGTCACTAGCTTCGATAAGCAGTATTTT.

The chain carries TRBV12-3 or TRBV12-4 and TRBJ1-1, with D possibly being TRBD1 (5 bases). The CDR3 covers 14 residues. The V end was cut by 5 bases, the J end by 5 bases, with 15 bases between. CDR3 sequence reads: CASSLRRGDTEAFF. CDR3 DNA sequence: TGTGCCAGCAGTCTCCGGAGGGGAGATACTGAAGCTTTCTTT.

Details on this clonotype: A single base separates this from a much larger clone, so it may be a read error. The chain links TRBV6-1 to TRBJ1-6, with TRBD1 matching over 7 bases. Germline CDR1 MNHNS, CDR2 SASEGT. V shed 4 bases and J 6 bases; nucleotides not matched to a gene: 6. CDR3 length equals 15 residues. DNA for the CDR3: TGTGCCAGCAGTGCAGACAGGGTAGCTAATTCACCCCTCCACTTT. Protein: CASSADRVANSPLHF.